This TCR beta chain was identified during a study of a mutant IDH1 vaccine in newly diagnosed glioma. Germline V gene lookup returns CDR1 PRHDT and CDR2 FYEKMQ (reference sequence). The CDR3 sequence is 18 residues long. V lost 5 bases and J lost 0; bases outside the gene matches: 12. Only in-frame clones appear in the TCRdb table, and some are missing; sequencing was by immunoSEQ multiplex PCR. The sample lists tens of thousands of clones; roughly 85% were seen once. Time point of the sample: week 11, during vaccination. With topical imiquimod, each dose of the vaccine consisted of 300 ug of mutant IDH1 20-mer peptide. Notes on this clone: The antigen is not known.

This chain uses TRBV13 with TRBJ2-3; 9 bases map to TRBD2. The TCR sequence derives from a man aged 40-50 years with glioma. This material consisted of PBMCs, taken from a glioma patient whose treatment included an IDH1 peptide vaccine. The chain's CDR3 is CASSHPFRLAESTDTQYF. CDR3 sequence (DNA): TGTGCCAGCAGCCACCCCTTCCGACTAGCGGAGAGCACAGATACGCAGTATTTT.